Sequencing of this T cell receptor (beta chain) was carried out in a study of T cells after yellow fever vaccination. The CDR3 is made up of 16 amino acids. Trimming left V 6 bases short and J 0 bases short, with 16 bases between. TCRdb passed the 5' RACE reads through MiXCR, listing each CDR3 protein once. The profile shows 510,000 or so distinct CDR3 sequences, about 19% of them singletons. Sequencing used PBMCs, obtained 15 days after the yellow fever booster vaccination. This sequence originates from a man under 40 who received the YFV17D yellow fever vaccine. The V and J genes are TRBV12-3 or TRBV12-4 and TRBJ2-3; D is unclear. The CDR3 here is CASRVLGKSSTDTQYF. CDR3 nucleotides: TGTGCCAGCAGAGTTCTGGGGAAGTCCAGCACAGATACGCAGTATTTT.